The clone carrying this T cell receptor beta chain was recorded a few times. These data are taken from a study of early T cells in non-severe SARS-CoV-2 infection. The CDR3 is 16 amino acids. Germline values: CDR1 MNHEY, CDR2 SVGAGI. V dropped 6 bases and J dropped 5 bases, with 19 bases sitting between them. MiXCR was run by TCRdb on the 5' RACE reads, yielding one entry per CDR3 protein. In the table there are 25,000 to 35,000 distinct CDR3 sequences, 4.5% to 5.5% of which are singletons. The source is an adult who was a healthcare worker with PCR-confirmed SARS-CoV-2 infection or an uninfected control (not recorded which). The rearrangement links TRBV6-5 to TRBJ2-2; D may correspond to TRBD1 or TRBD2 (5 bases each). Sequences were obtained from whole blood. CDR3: CASSLYRLGATGELFF. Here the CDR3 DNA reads TGTGCCAGCAGCTTGTACAGGCTGGGAGCAACCGGGGAGCTGTTTTTT.